A selection of T cell receptor beta chains follows, all from one sample in a study of T cells after yellow fever vaccination. One entry per CDR3 protein results from TCRdb running MiXCR on the 5' RACE reads. This sample yields about 53,000 distinct CDR3 sequences, of which approximately 7.7% are seen a single time; roughly 40% belongs to the top ten. Here the sequenced sample was CD8+ T cells sorted from PBMCs, taken on the day of the first yellow fever vaccination. These receptor sequences come from a man aged 18 to 29 who received the YFV17D yellow fever vaccine. The CDR3 runs from the conserved cysteine through the conserved F or W. The D gene is left open where the match is weak. Size tells how often a clone was seen (once, few, many) or the class of an expanded clone, and some rows leave it out.

CDR3	DNA	D	V	size	length	J
CSARGSPLYNEQFF	TGCAGTGCTAGAGGTAGCCCCCTCTACAATGAGCAGTTCTTC	.	TRBV20-1	many	14	TRBJ2-1
CASSQGGLAGGDEQYF	TGCGCCAGCAGCCAAGGGGGTCTAGCGGGGGGTGACGAGCAGTACTTC	TRBD2	TRBV4-3	many	16	TRBJ2-7
CASSLITNTEAFF	TGTGCCAGCAGCTTAATCACCAACACTGAAGCTTTCTTT	.	TRBV7-9	few	13	TRBJ1-1
CASSQDLPGNQPQHF	TGCGCCAGCAGCCAAGATCTACCAGGCAATCAGCCCCAGCATTTT	.	TRBV4-3	many	15	TRBJ1-5
CASSSTSGATYEQYF	TGTGCCAGCAGCTCAACTAGCGGGGCCACCTACGAGCAGTACTTC	TRBD2	TRBV7-2	many	15	TRBJ2-7
CARNTEGATNEKLFF	TGTGCCAGGAATACCGAGGGGGCAACTAATGAAAAACTGTTTTTT	.	TRBV19	.	15	TRBJ1-4
CSATLAGGRKDTQYF	TGCAGTGCCACGCTAGCGGGGGGGCGGAAAGATACGCAGTATTTT	TRBD2	TRBV20-1	few	15	TRBJ2-3
CSVEDQGVETGELFF	TGCAGCGTTGAAGATCAGGGGGTTGAGACCGGGGAGCTGTTTTTT	TRBD1	TRBV29-1	many	15	TRBJ2-2
CASRGHPNTGELFF	TGTGCCAGCAGGGGACACCCGAACACCGGGGAGCTGTTTTTT	.	TRBV12-3/TRBV12-4	few	14	TRBJ2-2
CASSIVSREGNTIYF	TGTGCCAGCAGTATAGTTTCCAGGGAGGGAAACACCATATATTTT	.	TRBV5-5	.	15	TRBJ1-3
CASSFKPRAYEQYF	TGTGCCAGCAGCTTTAAACCCAGGGCGTACGAGCAGTACTTC	.	TRBV7-2	.	14	TRBJ2-7
CASGQVGGYTGELFF	TGCGCCAGCGGCCAAGTGGGGGGTTACACCGGGGAGCTGTTTTTT	.	TRBV4-3	.	15	TRBJ2-2
CASSPGVGGTEAFF	TGTGCCAGCAGCCCAGGCGTGGGGGGCACTGAAGCTTTCTTT	.	TRBV7-9	many	14	TRBJ1-1
CASGHQNREPNNEQFF	TGCGCCAGCGGACACCAAAACCGGGAACCAAACAATGAGCAGTTCTTC	.	TRBV23-1	.	16	TRBJ2-1
CASEYRGRLTQYF	TGTGCCAGCGAGTACAGGGGGCGCCTCACGCAGTATTTT	TRBD1	TRBV28	many	13	TRBJ2-3
CAILPGRTDTQYF	TGTGCCATTCTCCCGGGTCGCACAGATACGCAGTATTTT	.	TRBV12-3/TRBV12-4	many	13	TRBJ2-3
CASSDYRLGEETQYF	TGTGCCAGCAGTGACTACAGGTTGGGCGAAGAGACCCAGTACTTC	.	TRBV28	.	15	TRBJ2-5
CAISGTASSGANVLTF	TGTGCCATCAGTGGGACAGCCAGCTCTGGGGCCAACGTCCTGACTTTC	.	TRBV10-3	few	16	TRBJ2-6
CATSRGLAGTDTQYF	TGTGCCACCAGCCGAGGGCTAGCGGGGACAGATACGCAGTATTTT	TRBD2	TRBV15	many	15	TRBJ2-3
CASSPTAGEGRDSIYNEQFF	TGTGCCAGCAGCCCCACCGCCGGTGAGGGCCGGGACAGCATCTACAATGAGCAGTTCTTC	TRBD1	TRBV12-3/TRBV12-4	.	20	TRBJ2-1
CASSVGGEYGYTF	TGTGCCAGCAGCGTAGGAGGGGAGTATGGCTACACCTTC	.	TRBV9	.	13	TRBJ1-2
CASSFYGIDGYTF	TGTGCCAGCAGCTTCTACGGAATTGATGGCTACACCTTC	.	TRBV5-5	.	13	TRBJ1-2
CASRDLRKYEQYF	TGTGCCAGCAGAGACCTCAGGAAATACGAGCAGTACTTC	.	TRBV6-2/TRBV6-3	few	13	TRBJ2-7
CASSLDPVFYGYTF	TGTGCCAGCAGCTTAGATCCAGTATTCTATGGCTACACCTTC	.	TRBV7-2	.	14	TRBJ1-2
CASSLLQGTTNEKLFF	TGTGCCAGCAGCTTGTTGCAGGGGACAACTAATGAAAAACTGTTTTTT	.	TRBV5-6	.	16	TRBJ1-4
CASSLVGVGDGYTF	TGTGCCAGCAGCTTAGTAGGTGTGGGGGACGGCTACACCTTC	.	TRBV7-2	.	14	TRBJ1-2
CASSPQADYSNQPQHF	TGCGCCAGCAGCCCTCAGGCAGACTATAGCAATCAGCCCCAGCATTTT	.	TRBV4-1	few	16	TRBJ1-5